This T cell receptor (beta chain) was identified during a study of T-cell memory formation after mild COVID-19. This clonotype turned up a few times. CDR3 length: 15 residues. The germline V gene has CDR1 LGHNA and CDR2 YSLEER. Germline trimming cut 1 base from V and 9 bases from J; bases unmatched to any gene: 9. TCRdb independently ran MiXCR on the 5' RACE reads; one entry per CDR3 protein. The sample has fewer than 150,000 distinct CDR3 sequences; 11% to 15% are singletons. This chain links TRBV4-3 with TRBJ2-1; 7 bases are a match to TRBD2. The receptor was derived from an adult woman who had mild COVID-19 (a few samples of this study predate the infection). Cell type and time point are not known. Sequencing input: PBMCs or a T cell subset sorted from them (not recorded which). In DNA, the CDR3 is TGCGCCAGCAGCCAAGGGACTAGTTTAACTACTGAGCAGTTCTTC. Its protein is CASSQGTSLTTEQFF.